This T cell receptor beta chain was captured in a study of early T cells in non-severe SARS-CoV-2 infection. Across the study: Bulk RNA isolated from unsorted whole blood underwent sequencing; chains were not paired. The study's findings and limits: CD4 and private specificities were missed by VDJdb matching, which favored anti-spike CD8 responses.

Attachment of unique molecular identifiers was made to individual cDNA molecules. A single record per CDR3 protein comes from TCRdb applying MiXCR to the 5' RACE reads. The sample has around 50,000 distinct CDR3 sequences, 11% seen once. As regards this clonotype: What it recognizes is unknown.

The germline V gene encodes CDR1 MDHEN and CDR2 SYDVKM. The CDR3 covers 14 residues. V was cut by 6 bases and J by 2 bases, with 11 bases left in between. This sequence joins TRBV28 and TRBJ1-5; tentative D call: TRBD1 (6 bases). Material: whole blood. This sequence was found in an adult who was a healthcare worker with PCR-confirmed SARS-CoV-2 infection or an uninfected control (not recorded which). The CDR3 DNA follows: TGTGCCAGCAGCTCAGGGGCGGGCAATCAGCCCCAGCATTTT. Translation: CASSSGAGNQPQHF.